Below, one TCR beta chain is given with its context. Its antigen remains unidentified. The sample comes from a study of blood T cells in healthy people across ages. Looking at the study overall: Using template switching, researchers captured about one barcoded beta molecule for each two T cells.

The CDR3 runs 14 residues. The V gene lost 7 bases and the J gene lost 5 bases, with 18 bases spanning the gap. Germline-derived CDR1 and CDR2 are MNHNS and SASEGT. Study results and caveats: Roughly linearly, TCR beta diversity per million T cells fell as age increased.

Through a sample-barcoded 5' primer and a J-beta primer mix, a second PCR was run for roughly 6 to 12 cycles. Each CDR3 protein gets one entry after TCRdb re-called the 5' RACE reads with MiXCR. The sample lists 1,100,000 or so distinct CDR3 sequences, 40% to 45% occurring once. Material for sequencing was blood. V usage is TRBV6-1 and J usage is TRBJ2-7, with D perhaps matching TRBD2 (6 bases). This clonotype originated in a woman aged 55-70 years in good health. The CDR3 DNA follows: TGTGCCAGCAAGCGGGCGGGGTCCGGGAACGAGCAGTACTTC. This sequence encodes CASKRAGSGNEQYF.